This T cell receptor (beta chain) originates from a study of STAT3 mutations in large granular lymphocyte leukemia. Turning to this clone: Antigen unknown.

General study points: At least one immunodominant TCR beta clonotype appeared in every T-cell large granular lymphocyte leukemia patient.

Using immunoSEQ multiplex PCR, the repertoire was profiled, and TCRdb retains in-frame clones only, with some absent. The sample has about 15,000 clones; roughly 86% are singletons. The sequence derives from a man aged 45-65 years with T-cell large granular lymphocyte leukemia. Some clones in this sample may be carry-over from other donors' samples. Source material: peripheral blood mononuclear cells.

This CDR3 is CASSGPTGKTGELFF. In DNA, the CDR3 is TGTGCCAGCAGTGGCCCGACAGGGAAGACCGGGGAGCTGTTTTTT. J is TRBJ2-2 and V is TRBV25-1; TRBD1 agrees at 7 bases. V was pared by 4 bases and J by 5 bases, with 7 bases of the junction left unmatched. The CDR3 runs 15 residues. Germline assignment: CDR1 MGHDK and CDR2 SYGVNS.